One and the same sample provided the 20 T cell receptor beta chains below, sequenced in a study of a mutant IDH1 vaccine in newly diagnosed glioma (dated by TCRdb to the early 2020s). The sample's time point label is to be understood as: week 35, safety follow-up. Each vaccine dose, consisting of 300 ug of a 20-mer mutant IDH1 peptide in Montanide, was administered subcutaneously with topical imiquimod. Libraries were prepared through the immunoSEQ multiplex PCR assay. TCRdb provides this immuneACCESS table in a form limited to in-frame rearrangements. Some clones are lacking; in checked studies, under half of them reflect an unresolved V gene, and why the rest are absent is not known. The sample table contains approximately 50,000 clones; only one count was recorded for 85% to 90% of them. Around 1.7% of the sample is taken by the ten largest. These receptors' targets are unknown. This sample comprised PBMCs, obtained from a glioma patient whose treatment included an IDH1 peptide vaccine. Receptor source: a man aged 35 to 55 with glioma.

The V gene is TRBV7-2, the J gene TRBJ2-5, with D perhaps matching TRBD1 (5 bases). CDR1 SGHTA and CDR2 FQGNSA come from the germline V gene. Trimming shortened V by 4 bases and J by 3 bases, and 9 bases separated the two germline ends. The CDR3 extends over 13 amino acids. The CDR3 nucleotides are TGTGCCAGCAGCTCTGACAGAAAAGAGACCCAGTACTTC. Amino acids: CASSSDRKETQYF. The full variable domain, in which reference TRBV7-2 and TRBJ2-5 provide the parts outside the CDR3, is GAGVSQSPSNKVTEKGKDVELRCDPISGHTALYWYRQSLGQGLEFLIYFQGNSAPDKSGLPSDRFSAERTGGSVSTLTIQRTQQEDSAVYLCASSSDRKETQYFGPGTRLLVL.

V and J are TRBV4-1 and TRBJ2-5, with 12 positions matching TRBD2. Germline trimming cut 1 base from V and 5 bases from J; bases unmatched to any gene: 8. In germline, CDR1 is MGHRA, CDR2 YSYEKL. This CDR3 comprises 17 residues. CDR3 coding DNA: TGCGCCAGCAGCCAAGCTAGCGGGAGGGCCGGGAGGGAGACCCAGTACTTC. Translation gives CASSQASGRAGRETQYF.

This sequence joins TRBV6-4 and TRBJ1-1; no clear D gene. V was clipped by 5 bases and J by 1 base, with 8 bases between them. Germline CDR1 is MRHNA and CDR2 is SNTAGT. The CDR3 length is 13 residues. The CDR3 loop reads CASSSTPNTEAFF. The CDR3 DNA is TGTGCCAGCAGTAGCACACCGAACACTGAAGCTTTCTTT.

This clone turned up a few times. V usage is TRBV7-7 and J usage is TRBJ2-5; no clear D gene. CDR1 and CDR2 (germline): SSHAT, FNYEAQ (reference sequence). The V end lost 0 bases, the J end lost 0 bases, and 5 bases lay between the germline ends. The CDR3 covers 14 residues. DNA for the CDR3: TGTGCCAGCAGCTTAGCGGGCCACCAAGAGACCCAGTACTTC. Protein: CASSLAGHQETQYF.

The chain has TRBV10-3 and TRBJ1-1, with TRBD1 matching over 9 bases. From germline, CDR1 is ENHRY and CDR2 SYGVKD. J gave up 3 bases and V 10 bases, and 6 bases lay outside the gene matches. CDR3 length equals 13 residues. CDR3 sequence: CATGTGRDTEAFF. The CDR3 nucleotides are TGTGCCACGGGGACAGGGCGGGACACTGAAGCTTTCTTT.

The V gene is TRBV5-6, the J gene TRBJ1-2; D may be TRBD1 (6 bases). Trimming cost V 9 bases and J 8 bases, with 20 bases left between them. This CDR3 is 13 amino acids long. The germline V gene has CDR1 SGHDT and CDR2 YYEEEE. In nucleotides, the CDR3 is TGTGCCACCACAGCTCAGGGGCCGTTGGGCTACACCTTC. This gives the protein CATTAQGPLGYTF.

This chain uses TRBV5-1 with TRBJ2-7, with D hard to call. CDR3 length equals 15 residues. V dropped 6 bases and J dropped 6 bases, with 22 bases sitting between them. The V gene's germline CDR1 is SGHRS and CDR2 YFSETQ. CDR3 in amino acids: CASMIGPPYFSEQYF. For the CDR3, the DNA is TGCGCCAGCATGATAGGACCCCCCTACTTTAGCGAGCAGTACTTC.

This rearrangement joins TRBV18 to TRBJ1-5, with D possibly matching TRBD1 (5 bases). Deletions cut 1 base from V and 4 bases from J, with 17 bases between. Germline-derived CDR1 and CDR2 are KGHSH and LQKENI. The CDR3 covers 17 residues. CDR3 bases: TGTGCCAGCTCACCACGACAAGGGGCAGGAGGGAATCAGCCCCAGCATTTT. It specifies CASSPRQGAGGNQPQHF.

In its sample, this clone was seen once. The V and J genes are TRBV6-5 and TRBJ1-4, with TRBD1 as a possible D gene (6 bases). Germline V gene sequence: CDR1 MNHEY, CDR2 SVGAGI. This CDR3 contains 13 residues. V lost 5 bases and J 8 bases, leaving 12 bases between the germline ends. In nucleotides, the CDR3 is TGTGCCAGCAGTGGGAGGACAGCCGAAAAACTGTTTTTT. This encodes CASSGRTAEKLFF.

The chain employs TRBV9 and TRBJ1-2; no clear D. The CDR3 covers 14 residues. Trimming pared 0 bases from V and 4 bases from J, leaving 10 bases between. Germline assignment: CDR1 SGDLS and CDR2 YYNGEE. Written as DNA, the CDR3 is TGTGCCAGCAGCGTAGTTAACAGCCCCTATGGCTACACCTTC. Its translation: CASSVVNSPYGYTF.

J is TRBJ2-2 and V is TRBV6-6; the match to TRBD1 covers 9 bases. Losses at the gene ends were 0 bases for V and 6 bases for J; bases not matched to a gene: 2. Germline V gives CDR1 MNHNY, CDR2 SVGAGI (reference sequence). The CDR3 is made up of 15 amino acids. The DNA of the CDR3 is TGTGCCAGCAGTTACTCGGGACAGGGTCCCGGGGAGCTGTTTTTT. Amino acids: CASSYSGQGPGELFF.

This clone was detected a few times. This CDR3 is also generated by other DNA sequences in the sample. The rearrangement joins TRBV7-9 to TRBJ1-5; 9 nucleotides agree with TRBD1. Losses at the gene ends were 1 base for V and 6 bases for J; bases not matched to a gene: 1. The CDR3 runs 14 residues. CDR1 is SEHNR and CDR2 is FQNEAQ in the germline V gene (reference sequence). The CDR3 coding sequence is TGTGCCAGCAGCTTAGGACAGGGGGGTCAGCCCCAGCATTTT. Translated, it gives CASSLGQGGQPQHF.

This chain joins TRBV4-2 and TRBJ2-5; TRBD1 matches 11 bases. Trimming took 1 base from V and 6 from J; bases not matched to a gene: 4. CDR3 size: 15 residues. Germline-derived CDR1 and CDR2 are LGHNA and YNFKEQ. The CDR3 DNA reads as TGTGCCAGCAGCCAAGCCGGGACAGGGGGACAGACCCAGTACTTC. It specifies CASSQAGTGGQTQYF.

V gene TRBV9 combines with J gene TRBJ2-2; D not certain. CDR1 and CDR2 from the germline V gene are SGDLS and YYNGEE. V dropped 10 bases and J dropped 6 bases, with 7 bases sitting between them. The CDR3 loop spans 10 amino acids. CDR3 DNA: TGTGCCCCCCGATCCGGGGAGCTGTTTTTT. It translates to CAPRSGELFF.

The chain employs TRBV2 and TRBJ1-3; D gene uncertain. Per germline, CDR1 SNHLY and CDR2 FYNNEI. The CDR3 sequence is 13 residues long. The ends were cut back, 4 bases at V and 0 bases at J, with 4 bases in the middle. CDR3: CASSVRSGNTIYF. CDR3 nucleotide sequence: TGTGCCAGCAGTGTGCGCTCTGGAAACACCATATATTTT.

The chain links TRBV7-2 to TRBJ1-1; D not certain. Germline V gives CDR1 SGHTA, CDR2 FQGNSA. This CDR3 is 16 amino acids long. With 1 base removed from V and 5 bases from J, the gap between germline ends came to 17 bases. CDR3 coding DNA: TGTGCCAGCAGCTTAGGTTTGGCCAGTCGAGGAACTGAAGCTTTCTTT. It codes for CASSLGLASRGTEAFF.

The V and J genes are TRBV28 and TRBJ2-1; TRBD2 matches at 7 bases. After removal of 7 bases from V and 2 bases from J, the junction contained 5 bases not matched to a gene. The V gene's germline CDR1 is MDHEN and CDR2 SYDVKM. This CDR3 has 14 amino acids. The CDR3 loop reads CASIPGGAYNEQFF. The DNA for the CDR3 is TGTGCCAGCATCCCTGGGGGGGCCTACAATGAGCAGTTCTTC.

The chain carries TRBV7-2 and TRBJ2-1, with 11 bases identical to TRBD1. J gave up 8 bases and V 5 bases, and 8 bases lay outside the gene matches. CDR3 size: 15 residues. From germline, CDR1 is SGHTA and CDR2 FQGNSA. The CDR3 region is CASSPTSGQGDEQFF. CDR3 in DNA: TGTGCCAGCAGCCCAACTTCGGGACAGGGGGATGAGCAGTTCTTC.

The chain is built from TRBV7-7 and TRBJ2-7; the D gene is possibly TRBD2 (5 bases). CDR3 size: 13 residues. The V and J ends lost 2 bases and 5 bases respectively, with 10 bases between them. The germline V gene encodes CDR1 SSHAT and CDR2 FNYEAQ (reference sequence). The CDR3 DNA is TGTGCCAGCAGCTTAAATCAGAGGGACGAGCAGTACTTC. This gives the protein CASSLNQRDEQYF.

The V call is TRBV7-9, the J call TRBJ1-3, with D hard to call. The CDR3 spans 16 residues. Trimming stripped 0 bases from V and 4 bases from J, with 13 bases between. Germline CDR1 and CDR2: SEHNR and FQNEAQ (reference sequence). CDR3 DNA sequence: TGTGCCAGCAGCTTAGCGCGGCCCAGCACAGGAAACACCATATATTTT. Protein: CASSLARPSTGNTIYF.